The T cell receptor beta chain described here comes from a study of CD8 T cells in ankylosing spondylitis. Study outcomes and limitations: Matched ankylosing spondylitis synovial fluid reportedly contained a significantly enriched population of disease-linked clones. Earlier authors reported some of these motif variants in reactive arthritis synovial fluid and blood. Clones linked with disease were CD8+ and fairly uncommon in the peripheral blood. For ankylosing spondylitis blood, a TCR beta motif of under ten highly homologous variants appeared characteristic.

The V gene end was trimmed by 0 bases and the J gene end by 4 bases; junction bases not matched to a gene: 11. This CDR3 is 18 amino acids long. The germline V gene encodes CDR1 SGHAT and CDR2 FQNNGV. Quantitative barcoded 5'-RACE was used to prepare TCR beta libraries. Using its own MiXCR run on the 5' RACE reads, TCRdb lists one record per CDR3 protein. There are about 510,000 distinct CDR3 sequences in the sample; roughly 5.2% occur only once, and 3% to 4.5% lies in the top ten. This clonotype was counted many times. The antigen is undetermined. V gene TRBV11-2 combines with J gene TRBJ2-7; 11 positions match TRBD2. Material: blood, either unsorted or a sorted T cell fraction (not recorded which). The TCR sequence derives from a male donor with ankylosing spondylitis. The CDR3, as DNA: TGTGCCAGCAGCTTAGATCGGATGGCTAGCGGGAGGAGTTACGAGCAGTACTTC. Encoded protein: CASSLDRMASGRSYEQYF.